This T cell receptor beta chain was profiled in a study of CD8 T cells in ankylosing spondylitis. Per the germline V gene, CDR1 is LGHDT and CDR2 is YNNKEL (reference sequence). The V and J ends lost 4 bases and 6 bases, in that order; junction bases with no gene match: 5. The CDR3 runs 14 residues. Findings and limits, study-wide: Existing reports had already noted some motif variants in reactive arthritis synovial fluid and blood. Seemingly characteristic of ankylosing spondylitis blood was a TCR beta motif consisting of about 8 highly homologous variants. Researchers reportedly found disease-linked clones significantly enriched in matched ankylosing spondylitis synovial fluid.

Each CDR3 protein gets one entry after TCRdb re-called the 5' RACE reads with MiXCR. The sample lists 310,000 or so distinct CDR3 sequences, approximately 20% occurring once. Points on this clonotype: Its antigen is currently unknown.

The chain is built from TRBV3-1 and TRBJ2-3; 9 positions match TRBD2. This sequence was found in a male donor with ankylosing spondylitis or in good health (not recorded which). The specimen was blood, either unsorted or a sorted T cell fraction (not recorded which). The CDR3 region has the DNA TGTGCCAGCAGCCGCGGACTAGCGCCGGATACGCAGTATTTT. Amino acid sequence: CASSRGLAPDTQYF.